This T cell receptor beta chain was identified during a study of yellow fever vaccine responses in identical twins. Study outcomes and limitations: Twins' T cell vaccine responses reportedly looked partly convergent, partly personalized.

This clonotype was counted a single time. Its antigen is not identified. TCRdb redid the calling of the RT-PCR reads with MiXCR, one entry per CDR3 protein. The table includes over 2,000 distinct CDR3 sequences, approximately 84% detected once. CDR1 and CDR2 from the germline V gene are SNHLY and FYNNEI. The CDR3 contains 15 residues. The junction had 11 bases not matched to a gene; V was cut back by 5 bases and J by 5 bases. The sequenced sample was T cells from blood (PBMCs), unsorted or a sorted subset (not recorded which), obtained before or after yellow fever vaccination (not recorded which). The TCR originated in a female donor who received the yellow fever vaccine. The chain couples TRBV2 to TRBJ2-7; TRBD1 aligns across 8 bases. CDR3 nucleotide sequence: TGTGCCAGCAGTCCCCCCGGGACAGGCATCCACGAGCAGTACTTC. This encodes CASSPPGTGIHEQYF.